The T cell receptor beta chain described here comes from a study of lymphopenia after photon versus proton radiotherapy. Only in-frame clones appear in the TCRdb table, and some are missing; sequencing was by immunoSEQ multiplex PCR. This sample has approximately 66,000 clones; around 86% occur once, and the top ten carry roughly 2.1%. The germline gives CDR1 LNHNV, CDR2 YYDKDF (reference sequence). CDR3 length equals 17 residues. V dropped 1 base and J dropped 3; count of bases not matched to a gene: 7. The receptor's source is a man in his forties with gastric cancer. The chain recombines TRBV15 with TRBJ2-2, with 8 bases aligning to TRBD2. The source material was peripheral blood, sampled from a patient treated with photon-based radiotherapy. CDR3 region: CATSRARGSGDTGELFF. As DNA, the CDR3 is TGTGCCACCAGCAGAGCCCGAGGTAGCGGGGACACCGGGGAGCTGTTTTTT. Variable domain in full (rest from reference TRBV15 and TRBJ2-2): DAMVIQNPRYQVTQFGKPVTLSCSQTLNHNVMYWYQQKSSQAPKLLFHYYDKDFNNEADTPDNFQSRRPNTSFCFLDIRSPGLGDTAMYLCATSRARGSGDTGELFFGEGSRLTVL.